A selection of T cell receptor beta chains follows, all from one sample in a study of Graves' ophthalmopathy and Graves' hyperthyroidism. Each CDR3 protein gets one entry after TCRdb re-called the multiplex PCR reads with MiXCR. The sample carries roughly 400,000 distinct CDR3 sequences, about 15% recorded once. Sequencing was done on a sample of peripheral blood. These receptors originate from an adult woman with stable Graves' hyperthyroidism. Each CDR3 is given with its conserved first and last residue. The order of the fields is V gene, D gene, clone size, J gene, CDR3 protein, CDR3 DNA. The D gene is left open where the match is weak. Rows may omit the clone size; those that give it use once, few, many or a size class.

V: TRBV29-1
D: NA
size: many
J: TRBJ2-7
CDR3: CSVRPDTSYEQYF
DNA: TGCAGCGTACGACCCGATACTTCCTACGAGCAGTACTTC

V: TRBV20-1
D: NA
size: many
J: TRBJ1-2
CDR3: CSARVASVSGYTF
DNA: TGCAGTGCTAGAGTCGCTTCCGTGAGTGGCTACACCTTC

V: TRBV19
D: NA
size: many
J: TRBJ1-2
CDR3: CASGGVVDGYTF
DNA: TGTGCCAGTGGGGGCGTCGTCGATGGCTACACCTTC

V: TRBV6-4
D: NA
size: NA
J: TRBJ1-6
CDR3: CAGSAEGIHSPLHF
DNA: TGTGCCGGCAGTGCCGAGGGCATTCATTCACCCCTCCACTTT

V: TRBV19
D: TRBD2
size: many
J: TRBJ2-7
CDR3: CASSPLGASGSAEQYF
DNA: TGTGCCAGTAGCCCCCTTGGGGCTAGCGGGAGTGCCGAGCAGTACTTC

V: TRBV5-1
D: NA
size: many
J: TRBJ1-2
CDR3: CASREDRDYGYTF
DNA: TGCGCCAGCAGGGAGGACAGAGACTATGGCTACACCTTC

V: TRBV20-1
D: NA
size: many
J: TRBJ1-2
CDR3: CSARDMGGGYGYTF
DNA: TGCAGTGCTAGAGACATGGGGGGAGGCTATGGCTACACCTTC

V: TRBV5-1
D: NA
size: NA
J: TRBJ1-1
CDR3: CASSLAALGGLTEAFF
DNA: TGCGCCAGCAGCTTGGCCGCCTTGGGGGGGCTCACTGAAGCTTTCTTT

V: TRBV19
D: TRBD1
size: NA
J: TRBJ1-5
CDR3: CASSKRTGGSQPQHF
DNA: TGTGCCAGTAGTAAGCGGACAGGGGGAAGTCAGCCCCAGCATTTT

V: TRBV6-2/TRBV6-3
D: TRBD1
size: NA
J: TRBJ2-7
CDR3: CASSYSGLGQGKSSYEQYF
DNA: TGTGCCAGCAGTTACTCGGGTTTGGGACAGGGCAAAAGCTCCTACGAGCAGTACTTC

V: TRBV5-1
D: NA
size: many
J: TRBJ1-1
CDR3: CASSPAGNTEAFF
DNA: TGCGCCAGCAGCCCGGCGGGGAACACTGAAGCTTTCTTT

V: TRBV7-2
D: TRBD2
size: many
J: TRBJ2-4
CDR3: CASSLSGNDYIQYF
DNA: TGTGCCAGCAGCCTTAGCGGGAACGACTACATTCAGTACTTC

V: TRBV27
D: NA
size: many
J: TRBJ1-6
CDR3: CASSQTRQQGLSSPLHF
DNA: TGTGCCAGCAGCCAAACCCGCCAACAGGGTTTGAGTTCACCCCTCCACTTT

V: TRBV2
D: NA
size: NA
J: TRBJ2-5
CDR3: CASIGGYQETQYF
DNA: TGTGCCAGCATTGGGGGATACCAAGAGACCCAGTACTTC

V: TRBV29-1
D: NA
size: many
J: TRBJ1-1
CDR3: CSAGPGYTEAFF
DNA: TGCAGCGCCGGGCCCGGGTACACTGAAGCTTTCTTT

V: TRBV20-1
D: NA
size: NA
J: TRBJ1-3
CDR3: CSATPGSAYSGNTIYF
DNA: TGCAGTGCTACCCCGGGCTCCGCTTACTCTGGAAACACCATATATTTT

V: TRBV6-1
D: NA
size: many
J: TRBJ1-2
CDR3: CASTARGAGGYTF
DNA: TGTGCCAGCACGGCCCGGGGTGCGGGCGGCTACACCTTC

V: TRBV7-2
D: NA
size: many
J: TRBJ2-6
CDR3: CASSAERLSSGANVLTF
DNA: TGTGCCAGCAGCGCGGAAAGGCTAAGCTCTGGGGCCAACGTCCTGACTTTC

V: TRBV7-2
D: NA
size: NA
J: TRBJ1-5
CDR3: CASSYQKDGTWPQHF
DNA: TGTGCCAGCAGCTACCAAAAGGACGGGACTTGGCCCCAGCATTTT

V: TRBV11-2
D: NA
size: NA
J: TRBJ1-2
CDR3: CASSLEVQLYGYTF
DNA: TGTGCCAGCAGCTTAGAGGTACAGCTCTATGGCTACACCTTC

V: TRBV15
D: TRBD2
size: many
J: TRBJ2-3
CDR3: CATSRTSGSTDTQYF
DNA: TGTGCCACCAGCAGGACTAGCGGGAGCACAGATACGCAGTATTTT

V: TRBV20-1
D: NA
size: many
J: TRBJ2-7
CDR3: CSARGPGGSYEQYF
DNA: TGCAGTGCTAGGGGGCCAGGGGGGTCCTACGAGCAGTACTTC

V: TRBV20-1
D: TRBD2
size: many
J: TRBJ2-7
CDR3: CSARDWGRGAYEQYF
DNA: TGCAGTGCTAGAGATTGGGGGCGGGGGGCCTACGAGCAGTACTTC

V: TRBV6-5
D: TRBD1
size: many
J: TRBJ2-5
CDR3: CASSSSRGETQYF
DNA: TGTGCCAGCAGTTCGAGCAGGGGGGAGACCCAGTACTTC

V: TRBV3-1
D: NA
size: NA
J: TRBJ2-2
CDR3: CASSQVGGELFF
DNA: TGTGCCAGCAGCCAAGTGGGTGGGGAGCTGTTTTTT

V: TRBV12-3/TRBV12-4
D: TRBD1
size: NA
J: TRBJ1-2
CDR3: CASSLTSTGNYGYTF
DNA: TGTGCCAGCAGTTTAACTTCGACAGGGAACTATGGCTACACCTTC

V: TRBV5-6
D: NA
size: many
J: TRBJ2-5
CDR3: CASSRGGVIEETQYF
DNA: TGTGCCAGCAGTAGGGGCGGGGTTATCGAAGAGACCCAGTACTTC

V: TRBV27
D: NA
size: many
J: TRBJ2-7
CDR3: CAGTYSYEQYF
DNA: TGTGCCGGCACCTACTCCTACGAGCAGTACTTC

V: TRBV19
D: NA
size: many
J: TRBJ1-2
CDR3: CASSIDPRYGYTF
DNA: TGTGCCAGTAGTATAGACCCCCGCTATGGCTACACCTTC

V: TRBV6-1
D: NA
size: NA
J: TRBJ1-6
CDR3: CASSFSGFSPLHF
DNA: TGTGCCAGCAGTTTCTCAGGGTTTTCACCCCTCCACTTT

V: TRBV11-2
D: NA
size: NA
J: TRBJ2-7
CDR3: CASSLAFRGPHEQYF
DNA: TGTGCCAGCAGCTTAGCATTTCGGGGACCCCACGAGCAGTACTTC

V: TRBV6-5
D: NA
size: many
J: TRBJ1-2
CDR3: CASSYSMGTRYGYTF
DNA: TGTGCCAGCAGTTACTCGATGGGGACCCGCTATGGCTACACCTTC

V: TRBV25-1
D: NA
size: once
J: TRBJ2-4
CDR3: CASSQGTVGLLAKNIKYF
DNA: TGTGCCAGCAGTCAGGGGACAGTGGGACTCCTAGCCAAAAACATTAAGTACTTC

V: TRBV2
D: NA
size: many
J: TRBJ2-5
CDR3: CASKGAEGGSETQYF
DNA: TGTGCCAGCAAGGGGGCCGAAGGGGGGTCAGAGACCCAGTACTTC

V: TRBV10-2
D: TRBD1
size: many
J: TRBJ1-1
CDR3: CASRGTVRNTEAFF
DNA: TGCGCCAGCAGGGGGACAGTCCGGAACACTGAAGCTTTCTTT

V: TRBV28
D: TRBD2
size: many
J: TRBJ2-5
CDR3: CASSFGSLAGSETQYF
DNA: TGTGCCAGCAGTTTCGGATCCCTAGCGGGGTCAGAGACCCAGTACTTC

V: TRBV19
D: NA
size: many
J: TRBJ1-1
CDR3: CASRGRGGNTEAFF
DNA: TGTGCCAGTAGAGGGAGGGGGGGGAACACTGAAGCTTTCTTT

V: TRBV3-1
D: TRBD2
size: many
J: TRBJ2-5
CDR3: CASSLTSGEQETQYF
DNA: TGTGCCAGCAGCCTAACTAGCGGGGAACAAGAGACCCAGTACTTC

V: TRBV3-1
D: NA
size: many
J: TRBJ2-5
CDR3: CASSQAFQETQYF
DNA: TGTGCCAGCAGCCAAGCATTTCAGGAGACCCAGTACTTC

V: TRBV6-1
D: TRBD2
size: many
J: TRBJ2-5
CDR3: CASTKGLAGGAETQYF
DNA: TGTGCCAGCACTAAGGGACTAGCGGGAGGGGCAGAGACCCAGTACTTC

V: TRBV7-2
D: TRBD1
size: many
J: TRBJ1-5
CDR3: CASSFGTGVFQPQHF
DNA: TGTGCCAGCAGCTTTGGGACAGGGGTCTTTCAGCCCCAGCATTTT

V: TRBV27
D: TRBD1
size: NA
J: TRBJ2-7
CDR3: CASSFMTGDHEQYF
DNA: TGTGCCAGCAGTTTCATGACAGGGGATCACGAGCAGTACTTC

V: TRBV29-1
D: TRBD1
size: many
J: TRBJ2-5
CDR3: CSVVLRGLPKETQYF
DNA: TGCAGCGTTGTCCTCAGGGGGCTACCTAAAGAGACCCAGTACTTC

V: TRBV27
D: TRBD2
size: many
J: TRBJ2-2
CDR3: CASSSLAGGPTWELFF
DNA: TGTGCCAGCAGTTCTCTAGCGGGAGGACCTACCTGGGAGCTGTTTTTT

V: TRBV12-3/TRBV12-4
D: NA
size: many
J: TRBJ1-5
CDR3: CASTPGPSDGPQHF
DNA: TGTGCCAGCACCCCAGGGCCCAGTGATGGGCCCCAGCATTTT

V: TRBV28
D: NA
size: many
J: TRBJ1-3
CDR3: CASRINLVSGNTIYF
DNA: TGTGCCAGCAGGATTAACCTGGTCTCTGGAAACACCATATATTTT

V: TRBV12-3/TRBV12-4
D: NA
size: many
J: TRBJ2-7
CDR3: CASSGQYSYEQYF
DNA: TGTGCCAGCAGTGGACAGTACTCCTACGAGCAGTACTTC

V: TRBV20-1
D: TRBD1
size: many
J: TRBJ1-5
CDR3: CSARAGTERNQPQHF
DNA: TGCAGTGCTAGAGCCGGGACAGAACGCAATCAGCCCCAGCATTTT

V: TRBV12-3/TRBV12-4
D: NA
size: many
J: TRBJ1-2
CDR3: CASSFALRGTGGYTF
DNA: TGTGCCAGCAGTTTTGCGCTGCGGGGGACGGGTGGCTACACCTTC

V: TRBV28
D: NA
size: many
J: TRBJ1-1
CDR3: CASTPRQVTNTEAFF
DNA: TGTGCCAGCACTCCACGACAGGTCACGAACACTGAAGCTTTCTTT

V: TRBV5-1
D: NA
size: many
J: TRBJ2-6
CDR3: CASSLGGTVSGANVLTF
DNA: TGCGCCAGCAGCTTGGGGGGGACCGTCTCTGGGGCCAACGTCCTGACTTTC

V: TRBV6-2/TRBV6-3
D: NA
size: many
J: TRBJ1-1
CDR3: CASSFGVSDTEAFF
DNA: TGTGCCAGCAGTTTTGGGGTCTCGGACACTGAAGCTTTCTTT

V: TRBV12-3/TRBV12-4
D: NA
size: NA
J: TRBJ1-2
CDR3: CASTLEGSVYGYTF
DNA: TGTGCCAGCACCCTAGAGGGCAGTGTCTATGGCTACACCTTC

V: TRBV12-3/TRBV12-4
D: NA
size: NA
J: TRBJ2-5
CDR3: CASRDYTLGETQYF
DNA: TGTGCCAGCAGGGACTACACACTAGGGGAGACCCAGTACTTC

V: TRBV2
D: NA
size: many
J: TRBJ2-5
CDR3: CASSGPQETQYF
DNA: TGTGCCAGCAGTGGCCCCCAAGAGACCCAGTACTTC